The next 29 T cell receptor beta chains were all read from a single sample in a study of blood T cell repertoires in COVID-19. Using immunoSEQ multiplex PCR, the repertoire was profiled, and TCRdb retains in-frame clones only, with some absent. Seen here are under 250,000 clones, roughly 85% observed once, and the top ten hold 3.4%. The sample comprised peripheral blood. These receptors came from a young woman with acute or convalescent COVID-19.

The chain employs TRBV18 and TRBJ2-1, with TRBD1 matching 7 bases. The germline CDR1 and CDR2 sequences are KGHSH and LQKENI. This CDR3 has 14 residues. With V trimmed by 4 bases and J by 4 bases, 4 bases remained unmatched. The CDR3 coding sequence is TGTGCCAGCTCACGAACAGGGGAATACAATGAGCAGTTCTTC. Its protein product is CASSRTGEYNEQFF.

The chain links TRBV5-4 to TRBJ2-7; tentatively, D is TRBD1 (5 bases). Looked up from germline, CDR1 is SGHNT and CDR2 is YYREEE (reference sequence). V was clipped by 0 bases and J by 2 bases, with 18 bases between them. The CDR3 has 17 residues. CDR3 DNA: TGTGCCAGCAGCTTGGCCTCGGGCCCAGGGATGACCTACGAGCAGTACTTC. This codes for CASSLASGPGMTYEQYF.

This clone was seen a handful of times. V gene TRBV27 combines with J gene TRBJ2-7, with 10 bases aligning to TRBD2. The CDR3 extends over 15 amino acids. Germline trimming cut 6 bases from V and 1 base from J; bases unmatched to any gene: 6. Germline V lookup: CDR1 MNHEY, CDR2 SMNVEV (reference sequence). DNA of the CDR3: TGTGCCAGCAGCCAGGCTAGCGGGAGTTCCTACGAGCAGTACTTC. Translated: CASSQASGSSYEQYF.

V gene TRBV7-2 combines with J gene TRBJ2-7, with D maybe TRBD1 (5 bases). With 2 bases removed from V and 3 bases from J, the gap between germline ends came to 26 bases. Per germline, CDR1 SGHTA and CDR2 FQGNSA. The CDR3 is 19 residues long. CDR3 nucleotides: TGTGCCAGCAGCTTAAACAGTATCCGTGGGGCTCGCGATTTCTACGAGCAGTACTTC. Translated: CASSLNSIRGARDFYEQYF.

This clone was counted between two and nine times. The gene calls are TRBV30 and TRBJ2-3; D is ambiguous. Germline CDR1 and CDR2: GTSNPN and SVGIG (reference sequence). The CDR3 is made up of 12 amino acids. V gave up 1 base and J gave up 2 bases, with 4 bases separating them. In DNA, the CDR3 is TGTGCCTGGAGTGCCTTCACAGATACGCAGTATTTT. Amino acids: CAWSAFTDTQYF.

J is TRBJ2-2 and V is TRBV7-6, with 9 bases lining up with TRBD2. V shed 7 bases and J 2 bases; nucleotides not matched to a gene: 8. The length of the CDR3 is 16 residues. Per germline, CDR1 SGHVS and CDR2 FNYEAQ. The DNA of the CDR3 is TGTGCCAGCACCCCGAGCGGGAGGCCTAACACCGGGGAGCTGTTTTTT. It yields the protein CASTPSGRPNTGELFF.

This clone has ten or more counts. The gene calls are TRBV6-5 and TRBJ2-7, with 9 bases identical to TRBD1. This CDR3 contains 14 residues. The junction had 12 bases not matched to a gene; V was cut back by 10 bases and J by 5 bases. In germline, CDR1 is MNHEY, CDR2 SVGAGI. For the CDR3, the DNA is TGTGCCACGAGGAAGGGGACAGGGTTGAACGAGCAGTACTTC. Amino acid sequence: CATRKGTGLNEQYF.

The chain recombines TRBV15 with TRBJ2-3; tentative D call: TRBD2 (6 bases). This CDR3 spans 15 amino acids. V lost 1 base to trimming and J lost 0 bases, with 8 bases between them. CDR1 is LNHNV, CDR2 YYDKDF, per germline (reference sequence). In DNA form, the CDR3 reads TGTGCCACCAGCAGAGTAGGGACTAGCACAGATACGCAGTATTTT. Encoded protein: CATSRVGTSTDTQYF.

This chain links TRBV7-2 with TRBJ1-2; 7 bases match TRBD1. Unmatched junction bases numbered 11, after V lost 5 bases and J lost 8 bases. The CDR3 has 14 residues. CDR1 is SGHTA and CDR2 is FQGNSA in the germline V gene. For the CDR3, the DNA is TGTGCCAGCAGCCTCGGACAGGATCGATGGGGCTACACCTTC. Amino acids: CASSLGQDRWGYTF.

The DNA of the CDR3 is TGTGCTAGTGGTTCCGGACAGGGGGCAGATAGAGATACGCAGTATTTT. Protein: CASGSGQGADRDTQYF. The genes are TRBV12-5 and TRBJ2-3; TRBD1 aligns across 11 bases. V lost 4 bases to trimming and J lost 5 bases; unmatched junction nucleotides: 8. Germline loops: CDR1 LGHNT, CDR2 FRNRAP. The CDR3 is made up of 16 amino acids.

The rearrangement uses TRBV18 and TRBJ2-1; D gene ambiguous. There are 15 residues in the CDR3. The V and J ends lost 5 bases and 2 bases respectively, with 13 bases between them. Germline CDR1 reads KGHSH; CDR2 reads LQKENI. CDR3 protein: CASSSIGETYNEQFF. The CDR3 coding sequence is TGTGCCAGCTCATCCATAGGAGAGACCTACAATGAGCAGTTCTTC.

There are many counts of this clone. The chain is built from TRBV29-1 and TRBJ1-1, with D tentatively TRBD1 (6 bases). Germline-derived CDR1 and CDR2 are SQVTM and ANQGSEA. This CDR3 comprises 12 residues. V lost 7 bases and J 5 bases, leaving 14 bases between the germline ends. CDR3 amino acids: CSAPAQGTEAFF. CDR3 nucleotides: TGCAGCGCTCCGGCCCAGGGGACTGAAGCTTTCTTT.

This clone was found once. This chain joins TRBV2 and TRBJ1-4; a weak D match, TRBD1 (5 bases). Germline CDR1 reads SNHLY; CDR2 reads FYNNEI. This CDR3 spans 19 amino acids. The germline V and J ends were trimmed by 5 bases and 0 bases, with 22 bases remaining between them. The CDR3 protein is CASSYIPDGDSTTNEKLFF. DNA for the CDR3: TGTGCCAGCAGTTATATACCCGACGGGGACTCTACAACTAATGAAAAACTGTTTTTT.

This chain links TRBV5-1 with TRBJ2-7, with a weak D call TRBD2 (6 bases). Germline V gives CDR1 SGHRS, CDR2 YFSETQ. The CDR3 runs 14 residues. Trimming removed 0 bases from V and 2 bases from J, with 9 bases in between. CDR3 sequence: CASSLAGATYEQYF. CDR3 bases: TGCGCCAGCAGCTTGGCGGGAGCGACCTACGAGCAGTACTTC.

The V gene is TRBV11-2, the J gene TRBJ1-3; 7 nucleotides match TRBD1. V shed 5 bases and J 2 bases; nucleotides not matched to a gene: 3. Germline values: CDR1 SGHAT, CDR2 FQNNGV. This CDR3 comprises 14 residues. The CDR3 is CASSRDRAGNTIYF. The CDR3 DNA reads as TGTGCCAGCAGCCGTGACAGGGCTGGAAACACCATATATTTT.

The chain combines TRBV9 with TRBJ1-2, with a tentative D call TRBD1 (5 bases). Between the trimmed V and J ends, which lost 4 bases and 6 bases, there was a span of 22 bases. The CDR3 consists of 16 residues. Per the germline V gene, CDR1 is SGDLS and CDR2 is YYNGEE. CDR3 bases: TGTGCCAGCAGCCCCATGCTTAGGGGAGGGTTGGATGGCTACACCTTC. This gives the protein CASSPMLRGGLDGYTF.

V is TRBV19 and J is TRBJ1-1; TRBD1 matches at 11 bases. The trim removed 5 bases at V and 6 bases at J, leaving 8 bases unmatched. The CDR3 covers 15 residues. Looked up from germline, CDR1 is LNHDA and CDR2 is SQIVND (reference sequence). CDR3 nucleotides: TGTGCCAGTAGTTCCGGACAGGGGGCGAATTCTGAAGCTTTCTTT. Its translation is CASSSGQGANSEAFF.

This rearrangement joins TRBV10-3 to TRBJ2-7, with D maybe TRBD2 (7 bases). Germline-derived CDR1 and CDR2 are ENHRY and SYGVKD. Deletions cut 3 bases from V and 6 bases from J, with 18 bases between. The CDR3 length is 15 residues. The CDR3 reads CAISEVEGGHVEQYF. In DNA form, the CDR3 reads TGTGCCATCAGTGAAGTGGAGGGGGGGCACGTCGAGCAGTACTTC.

The J gene is TRBJ2-7, the V gene TRBV19; TRBD2 agrees at 10 bases. Germline loops: CDR1 LNHDA, CDR2 SQIVND (reference sequence). This CDR3 is 18 amino acids long. J gave up 6 bases and V 1 base, and 15 bases lay outside the gene matches. CDR3 amino acids: CASSIGLFGVAGGGEQYF. The CDR3 DNA reads TGTGCCAGTAGTATAGGTCTCTTCGGTGTAGCGGGAGGCGGCGAGCAGTACTTC.

The chain recombines TRBV30 with TRBJ2-1, with TRBD2 identical over 7 bases. Trimming took 3 bases from V and 13 from J; bases not matched to a gene: 9. CDR1 is GTSNPN, CDR2 SVGIG, per germline (reference sequence). The CDR3 length is 12 residues. CDR3 nucleotides: TGTGCCTGGAGAGGGTCTAGCGGAGGACAGTTCTTC. Protein sequence: CAWRGSSGGQFF.

The J gene is TRBJ1-3, the V gene TRBV2, with 9 nucleotides matching TRBD1. CDR1 is SNHLY and CDR2 is FYNNEI in the germline V gene. V shed 6 bases, J shed 8 bases, and the junction held 11 bases outside the gene matches. The CDR3 runs 15 residues. CDR3 loop: CASSHPGQGPDTIYF. The DNA of the CDR3 is TGTGCCAGCAGCCACCCGGGACAGGGACCCGACACCATATATTTT.

The CDR3 coding sequence is TGCGCCAGCAGTGGCCCGGGACAGGGGATCACTGAAGCTTTCTTT. Protein product: CASSGPGQGITEAFF. The chain uses TRBV10-1 and TRBJ1-1; 10 bases align to TRBD1. Germline V lookup: CDR1 WNHNN, CDR2 SYGVQD (reference sequence). The CDR3 is 15 residues long. Trimming at V came to 4 bases and at J to 4 bases, leaving 6 bases not matched to a gene.

The chain uses TRBV15 and TRBJ2-5; a possible D gene is TRBD1 (5 bases). This CDR3 region has 14 residues. Per germline, CDR1 LNHNV and CDR2 YYDKDF (reference sequence). Trimming left V 4 bases short and J 4 bases short, with 13 bases between. The CDR3 is CATSTGQGRETQYF. CDR3 DNA sequence: TGTGCCACCAGCACCGGCCAGGGAAGAGAGACCCAGTACTTC.

CDR3 loop: CATSDAGSPGMGQYF. CDR3 nucleotide sequence: TGTGCCACCAGTGATGCCGGGTCCCCGGGTATGGGGCAGTACTTC. V usage is TRBV24-1 and J usage is TRBJ2-7; the D is unclear. The CDR3 consists of 15 residues. CDR1 and CDR2 from the germline V gene are KGHDR and SFDVKD. Trimming removed 3 bases at V and 9 bases at J, with 20 bases between.

The chain joins TRBV27 to TRBJ2-3; TRBD2 aligns across 11 bases. This CDR3 is built from 15 residues. The trim removed 6 bases at V and 2 bases at J, leaving 4 bases unmatched. The germline V gene encodes CDR1 MNHEY and CDR2 SMNVEV (reference sequence). CDR3 DNA: TGTGCCAGCAGGGCACTAGCGGGGGTCACAGATACGCAGTATTTT. Protein sequence: CASRALAGVTDTQYF.

The V gene is TRBV5-6, the J gene TRBJ2-7; TRBD2 matches 9 bases. The CDR3 totals 17 residues. The V gene's germline CDR1 is SGHDT and CDR2 YYEEEE. V lost 3 bases and J lost 3; bases outside the gene matches: 13. Here the CDR3 reads CASSSSVGLAGIYEQYF. The DNA of the CDR3 is TGTGCCAGCAGCTCGAGTGTCGGGCTAGCGGGAATCTACGAGCAGTACTTC.

The J gene is TRBJ2-1, the V gene TRBV6-2 or TRBV6-3; 10 nucleotides match TRBD2. CDR3 size: 15 residues. Trimming at V came to 2 bases and at J to 9 bases, leaving 7 bases not matched to a gene. Germline loops: CDR1 MNHEY, CDR2 SVGEGT. The CDR3 reads CASSYGVAGGVEQFF. CDR3 in DNA: TGTGCCAGCAGTTACGGTGTAGCGGGAGGTGTTGAGCAGTTCTTC.

V is TRBV19 and J is TRBJ2-5, with D hard to call. Germline V gene lookup returns CDR1 LNHDA and CDR2 SQIVND (reference sequence). V lost 2 bases and J lost 0, with 19 bases in between. The CDR3 contains 18 residues. For the CDR3, the DNA is TGTGCCAGTAGTATAAGTCCCCAGGCAGAATGGTACCAAGAGACCCAGTACTTC. It is translated as CASSISPQAEWYQETQYF.

This rearrangement joins TRBV7-3 to TRBJ2-5; unclear D gene. Germline V lookup: CDR1 SGHTA, CDR2 FQGTGA. Trimming stripped 2 bases from V and 5 bases from J, with 9 bases between. The CDR3 is 13 residues long. CDR3 protein: CASSLSVRETQYF. The CDR3 nucleotides are TGTGCCAGCAGCTTATCTGTCCGGGAGACCCAGTACTTC.